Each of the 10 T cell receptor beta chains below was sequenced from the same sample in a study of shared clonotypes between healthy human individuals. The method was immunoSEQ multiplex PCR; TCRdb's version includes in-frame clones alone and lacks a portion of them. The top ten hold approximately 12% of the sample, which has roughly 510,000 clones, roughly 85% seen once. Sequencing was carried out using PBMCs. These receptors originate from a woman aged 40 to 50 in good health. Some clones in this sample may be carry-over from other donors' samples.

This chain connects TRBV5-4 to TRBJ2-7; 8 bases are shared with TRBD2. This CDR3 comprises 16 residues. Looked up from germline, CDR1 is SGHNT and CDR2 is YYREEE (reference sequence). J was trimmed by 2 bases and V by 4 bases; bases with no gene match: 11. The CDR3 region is CASSLGGAGGAYEQYF. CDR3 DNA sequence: TGTGCCAGCAGCCTGGGCGGGGCGGGAGGAGCCTACGAGCAGTACTTC.

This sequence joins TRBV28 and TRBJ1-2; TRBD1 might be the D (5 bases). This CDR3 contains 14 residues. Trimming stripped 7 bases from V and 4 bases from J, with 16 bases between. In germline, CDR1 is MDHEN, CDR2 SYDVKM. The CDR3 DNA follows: TGTGCCAGCAACTCACGGGGGGAAGTCTATGGCTACACCTTC. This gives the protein CASNSRGEVYGYTF.

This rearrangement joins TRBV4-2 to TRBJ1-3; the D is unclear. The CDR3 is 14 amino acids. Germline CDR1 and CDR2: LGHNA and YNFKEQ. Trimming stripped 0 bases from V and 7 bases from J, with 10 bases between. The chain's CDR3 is CASSQEGQWNTIYF. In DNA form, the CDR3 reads TGTGCCAGCAGCCAAGAGGGCCAGTGGAACACCATATATTTT.

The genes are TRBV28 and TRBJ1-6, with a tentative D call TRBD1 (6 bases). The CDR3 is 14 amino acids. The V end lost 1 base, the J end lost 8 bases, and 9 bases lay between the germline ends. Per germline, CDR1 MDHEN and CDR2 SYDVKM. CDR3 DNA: TGTGCCAGCAGTTTATTAGGGGGATATTCACCCCTCCACTTT. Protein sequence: CASSLLGGYSPLHF.

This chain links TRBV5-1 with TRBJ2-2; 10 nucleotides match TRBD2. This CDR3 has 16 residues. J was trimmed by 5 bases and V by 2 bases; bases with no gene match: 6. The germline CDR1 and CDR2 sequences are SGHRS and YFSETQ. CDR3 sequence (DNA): TGCGCCAGCAGCTTAACGGGACTAGCGTCGACCGGGGAGCTGTTTTTT. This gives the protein CASSLTGLASTGELFF.

Here the CDR3 reads CSVEDLATQSTDTQYF. CDR3 sequence (DNA): TGCAGCGTTGAAGATCTGGCGACACAGAGCACAGATACGCAGTATTTT. The chain couples TRBV29-1 to TRBJ2-3; no definite D call. CDR1 is SQVTM and CDR2 is ANQGSEA in the germline V gene. This CDR3 has 16 residues. Trimming shortened V by 0 bases and J by 0 bases, and 13 bases separated the two germline ends.

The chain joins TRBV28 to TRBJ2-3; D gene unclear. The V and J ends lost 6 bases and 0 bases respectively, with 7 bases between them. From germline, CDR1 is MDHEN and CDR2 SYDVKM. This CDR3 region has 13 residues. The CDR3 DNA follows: TGTGCCAGCAGCGCTCCCAGCACAGATACGCAGTATTTT. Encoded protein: CASSAPSTDTQYF.

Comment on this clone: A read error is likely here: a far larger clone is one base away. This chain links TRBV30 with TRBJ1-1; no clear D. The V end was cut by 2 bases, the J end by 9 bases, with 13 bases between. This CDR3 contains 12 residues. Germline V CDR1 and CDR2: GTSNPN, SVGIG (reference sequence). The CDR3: CAWSLPASKAFF. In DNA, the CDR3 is TGTGCCTGGAGTCTCCCTGCGTCGAAAGCTTTCTTT.

CDR3 protein: CASSTDRNYGYTF. The CDR3 bases are TGTGCCAGTAGTACCGACAGGAACTATGGCTACACCTTC. The rearrangement uses TRBV19 and TRBJ1-2, with D tentatively TRBD1 (6 bases). The V gene lost 4 bases and the J gene lost 2 bases, with 8 bases spanning the gap. The CDR3 covers 13 residues. In germline, CDR1 is LNHDA, CDR2 SQIVND (reference sequence).

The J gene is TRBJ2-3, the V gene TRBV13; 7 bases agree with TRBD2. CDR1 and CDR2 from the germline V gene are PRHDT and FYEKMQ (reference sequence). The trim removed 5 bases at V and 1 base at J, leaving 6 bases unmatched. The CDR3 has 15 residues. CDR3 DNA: TGTGCCAGCAGCATCATAACTAGCGGCACAGATACGCAGTATTTT. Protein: CASSIITSGTDTQYF.